This T cell receptor (beta chain) was identified in a study of cytomegalovirus exposure and HLA in healthy donors. Overall study: Samples from HLA-typed donors yielded about 85 million unique TCRs in an early data release. General study results and limits: Most TCR sequences were rare, but some public TCRs occurred in many donors. The only immune exposure information that was available was CMV serostatus.

PCR primers comprised 60 Vbeta and 13 Jbeta primers. In the authors' workflow: About 12 million of the about 80 million unique TCR beta chains counted in a later analysis were shared. Clones were sequenced by immunoSEQ multiplex PCR, and TCRdb holds only the in-frame ones, with some missing. V and J calls and clone size are as listed in that table; D and trimming were resolved from the DNA. Seen here are fewer than 75,000 clones, roughly 82% observed once, and the top ten hold 9.5% to 15%. For this clone: What it binds is unknown.

The sequence derives from a man between 65 and 85 years old in good health and CMV-seronegative. Sequenced input: PBMCs.

CDR3 in amino acids: CASSQALSGVGTDTQYF. The CDR3 DNA follows: TGCGCCAGCAGCCAGGCTCTTAGCGGGGTAGGCACAGATACGCAGTATTTT. The V gene is TRBV4-3, the J gene TRBJ2-3; TRBD2 matches at 8 bases. The CDR3 loop spans 17 amino acids. Germline trimming cut 3 bases from V and 1 base from J; bases unmatched to any gene: 9. The germline V gene has CDR1 LGHNA and CDR2 YSLEER.